This record covers a single T cell receptor beta chain. No antigen is known for it. Sequencing used immunoSEQ v3. Assay used: immunoSEQ multiplex PCR; TCRdb lists only in-frame clones, some missing. The repertoire has tens of thousands of clones, roughly 69% of them found once; the top ten carry 5.5% to 8.5%. This CDR3 has 13 residues. Trimming removed 7 bases at V and 3 bases at J, with 10 bases between. Germline-derived CDR1 and CDR2 are MDHEN and SYDVKM. The time point was: pre-treatment sample, taken before nivolumab and TIL therapy. Enrollment ran from late 2017 to early 2020. This sample was taken from a study of TIL therapy for anti-PD-1-resistant metastatic lung cancer. Points from the study as a whole: This highly selected cohort may not generalize to typical lung cancer patients.

This TCR was recovered from a person between 25 and 79 years old with non-small cell lung cancer. This chain links TRBV28 with TRBJ2-1, with TRBD2 as a possible D gene (6 bases). The starting material was blood, obtained at baseline. CDR3 sequence (DNA): TGTGCCAGCAAAGGCGGGAACTACAATGAGCAGTTCTTC. This encodes CASKGGNYNEQFF.